This record looks at one T cell receptor beta chain sequence and its context. Many counts were recorded for this clonotype. Its specific antigen is unknown. It has no much larger one-base neighbor in the sample; base qualities were not kept. The data originate from a study of T cells in Graves' hyperthyroidism and ophthalmopathy (dated by TCRdb to the late 2010s). Regarding the study in general: Peripheral blood was collected at initial diagnosis, before any treatment. A discovery cohort of approximately 100 patients, about 44 with Graves' ophthalmopathy and about 58 with stable Graves' hyperthyroidism, was used to find distinguishing TCR V-J signatures. Prospective prediction of ophthalmopathy was tested in an independent validation cohort consisting of 18 hyperthyroidism patients and around 17 patients who later progressed to ophthalmopathy. The 85 to 100 discovery patients were randomly split 7:3 into training and test sets. In about 6 Graves' hyperthyroidism patients, the study also compared T-cell repertoires from thyroid tissue with T-cell repertoires from blood. Once sampling was done, hyperthyroidism patients were given methimazole at a starting dose of 30 mg daily, whereas ophthalmopathy patients were given high-dose intravenous methylprednisolone. TCR Vbeta CDR3 sequencing of 135 peripheral blood samples (roughly 41 ophthalmopathy, 75 to 80 hyperthyroidism and about 17 progressor patients) is reported in the paper.

The germline V gene (reference sequence) yields DFQATT for CDR1 and SNEGSKA for CDR2. V loses 0 bases at its end and J loses 5 bases; junction bases beyond the gene matches: 6. The CDR3 runs 15 amino acids, cysteine and phenylalanine included. Kept here is only the CDR3 DNA, which spans 45 bases and is read in frame from base 1. Results the study describes overall, beyond this receptor: A model built on a 13 V-J signature distinguished ophthalmopathy from stable hyperthyroidism, reaching around 88% sensitivity and around 81% specificity in cross-validation and 80%/75% in testing. In validation, progression to ophthalmopathy was predicted by the model with 70.59% sensitivity and nearly 75% specificity, a median of approximately 6.5 months before onset. Most expanded thyroid clonotypes (frequency above 0.001) were also found in blood, which suggests that blood repertoires may mirror thyroid immune responses. Sample size was not statistically predetermined, and investigators were not blinded to group allocation.

Hyperthyroidism patients were newly diagnosed, had a disease duration of under 2 months, and were aged 18 to 65 years. Any patient with an uncontrolled infection, another autoimmune disease, pregnancy or lactation was excluded. Clinical symptoms, serum thyroxine and TRAb, thyroid ultrasound, and orbital computed tomography formed the basis for the diagnoses. Blood from progressor patients was drawn when they were first diagnosed with hyperthyroidism, before any ophthalmopathy symptoms appeared. PBMCs were isolated from around 10 ml of fresh peripheral blood by Ficoll-Paque density gradient centrifugation. Patients classed as progressors first received a Graves' hyperthyroidism diagnosis and then went on to develop ophthalmopathy during follow-up. Total RNA was extracted using Trizol reagent, and RNA quality was assessed on an Agilent 2100 Bioanalyzer. Amplification of TCR beta CDR3 regions was carried out from RNA transcripts. The first round of RT-PCR for the TCR CDR3 was performed with the HTBI primer set and the Qiagen OneStep RT-PCR kit. Libraries were constructed in a second round of multiplex PCR, after which size selection and purification were carried out. Libraries were sequenced paired-end with 100 bp reads on an Illumina HiSeq2000. The published analysis was carried out like this. Raw data were processed with SOAPnuke, discarding reads with adapters, uncalled bases, mean Phred below 15, or no exact constant-primer or identifier match. COPE v1.2.5 was used to merge the high-quality paired reads, and each unique nucleotide sequence was defined as a clonotype. Clonotypes were aligned to IMGT TRBV, TRBD and TRBJ reference segments using MiTCR v1.1. Only V-J combinations with frequency above 0.0001, covering roughly 99% of repertoires, were analysed. The TCS score was defined as F50 (clonal expansion) divided by E x V (chaos), with BLOSUM62-based TCRdist calculated between CDR3 peptides within each V-J. Welch's t-statistics and random forest reduced several hundred V-J features to 13, which were used in a naive Bayes classifier (R e1071). The raw public reads went through TCRdb reprocessing: fastp at Q25, MiXCR clone calling, in-frame beta chains kept. Entries that share a CDR3 protein sequence are merged under the most common genes and DNA. The V and J calls come from TCRdb's annotation, not from the publication. In all, the sample holds 150,000 or so distinct CDR3 sequences, and roughly a fifth of those were seen once. Of the sample, about 67% falls within the top ten clones.

Sequencing was performed on blood. This receptor was taken from a woman in her 50s with Graves' hyperthyroidism that later progressed to Graves' ophthalmopathy. The rearranged chain carries TRBV20-1 and TRBJ1-2; TRBD1 fits 10 bases in the junction. The CDR3 is CSAREGTGVGYGYTF. Here is the DNA: TGCAGTGCTAGAGAAGGGACAGGGGTCGGGTATGGCTACACCTTC.